One sample yielded the 3 T cell receptor beta chains listed below, sequenced in a study of blood T cell repertoires in COVID-19. The table came from immunoSEQ multiplex PCR; TCRdb's copy has only in-frame clones and leaves some out. The data hold about 300,000 clones, with around 92% observed a single time. The material sequenced was peripheral blood. The receptors derive from a woman under 40 with COVID-19, enrolled during active disease.

The chain links TRBV3-1 (or the pseudogene TRBV3-2) to TRBJ2-1; D is undetermined. Trimming stripped 0 bases from V and 9 bases from J, with 3 bases between. The germline V gene encodes CDR1 LGHDT and CDR2 YNNKEL (reference sequence). This CDR3 is built from 11 residues. The CDR3 DNA reads as TGTGCCAGCAGCCAAGAGAGTGAGCAGTTCTTC. Translated: CASSQESEQFF.

The genes are TRBV2 and TRBJ2-1; D gene unclear. Germline loops: CDR1 SNHLY, CDR2 FYNNEI. CDR3 size: 14 residues. V gave up 6 bases and J gave up 1 base, with 10 bases separating them. The CDR3 DNA reads as TGTGCCAGCAGACCCGGGTCGTCCTACAATGAGCAGTTCTTC. Its translation is CASRPGSSYNEQFF.

The CDR3 protein is CASSQARGAYAGANVLTF. CDR3 in DNA: TGTGCCAGCAGCCAAGCCAGGGGGGCGTACGCTGGGGCCAACGTCCTGACTTTC. V usage is TRBV14 and J usage is TRBJ2-6; D possibly corresponds to TRBD1 (7 bases). CDR1 SGHDN and CDR2 FVKESK come from the germline V gene. The CDR3 is made up of 18 amino acids. Deletions cut 1 base from V and 2 bases from J, with 15 bases between.